Listed below are T cell receptor beta chains from one sample, sequenced in a study of Ad26.COV2.S vaccination and SARS-CoV-2 variants. The method was immunoSEQ multiplex PCR; TCRdb's version includes in-frame clones alone and lacks a portion of them. The table records some 450,000 clones, 80% to 95% of them present only once. The sample in question was peripheral blood, obtained in a trial of Ad26.COV2.S vaccine versus placebo. The receptors come from a person aged 18-65 years who received the Ad26.COV2.S COVID-19 vaccine or a placebo. CDR3s include the opening cysteine and the closing phenylalanine or tryptophan.

TRBV18	TRBJ2-3	CASSPPTSSTDTQYF
TRBV12-3/TRBV12-4	TRBJ2-1	CASTRDPNEQFF
TRBV9	TRBJ1-3	CASSPKDRASGNTIYF
TRBV29-1	TRBJ2-7	CSVGVFGGLGGYEQYF
TRBV5-6	TRBJ2-1	CASSLKGSYNEQFF
TRBV7-2	TRBJ1-1	CASNRDTNTEAFF
TRBV6-2/TRBV6-3	TRBJ1-5	CASSYSVTSSYNQPQHF
TRBV7-2	TRBJ2-3	CASSPTGLVADTQYF
TRBV7-2	TRBJ2-4	CASSLGQGFAKNIQYF
TRBV5-1	TRBJ2-3	CASSLAQGASDTQYF
TRBV7-2	TRBJ1-1	CASSPGGADSLDAFF
TRBV2	TRBJ2-5	CASSEGSTQYF
TRBV3-1/TRBV3-2	TRBJ1-4	CASSHASSNEKLFF
TRBV19	TRBJ1-1	CASSIAGGAEAFF
TRBV28	TRBJ2-3	CASSSGLGADTQYF